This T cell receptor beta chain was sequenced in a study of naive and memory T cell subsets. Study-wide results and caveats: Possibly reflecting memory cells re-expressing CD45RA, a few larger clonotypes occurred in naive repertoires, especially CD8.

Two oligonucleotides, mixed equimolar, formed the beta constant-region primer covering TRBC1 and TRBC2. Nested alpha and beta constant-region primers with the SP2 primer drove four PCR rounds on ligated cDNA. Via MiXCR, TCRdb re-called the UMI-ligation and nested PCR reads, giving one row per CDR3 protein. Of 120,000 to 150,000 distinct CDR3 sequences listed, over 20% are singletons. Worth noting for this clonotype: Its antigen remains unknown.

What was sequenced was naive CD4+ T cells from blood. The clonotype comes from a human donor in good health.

The CDR3 coding sequence is TGTGCCAGCAGCCGCAACCTACAGAAGACCTACAATGAGCAGTTCTTC. Translated, it gives CASSRNLQKTYNEQFF. V is TRBV5-6 and J is TRBJ2-1; D remains ambiguous. The length of the CDR3 is 16 residues. The germline V and J ends were trimmed by 4 bases and 2 bases, with 16 bases remaining between them. Germline loops: CDR1 SGHDT, CDR2 YYEEEE.